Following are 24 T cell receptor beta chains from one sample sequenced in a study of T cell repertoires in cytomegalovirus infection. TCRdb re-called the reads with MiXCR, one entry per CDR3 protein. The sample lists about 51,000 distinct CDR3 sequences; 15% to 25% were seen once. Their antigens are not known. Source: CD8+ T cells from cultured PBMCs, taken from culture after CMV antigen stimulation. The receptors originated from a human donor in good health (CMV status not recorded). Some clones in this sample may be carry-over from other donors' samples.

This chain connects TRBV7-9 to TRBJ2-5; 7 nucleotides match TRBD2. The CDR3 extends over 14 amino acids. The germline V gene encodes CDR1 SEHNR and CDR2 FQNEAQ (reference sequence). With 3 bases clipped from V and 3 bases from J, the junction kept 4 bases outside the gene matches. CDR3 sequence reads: CASSFSGTKETQYF. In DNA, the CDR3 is TGTGCCAGCAGCTTCTCCGGGACTAAAGAGACCCAGTACTTC.

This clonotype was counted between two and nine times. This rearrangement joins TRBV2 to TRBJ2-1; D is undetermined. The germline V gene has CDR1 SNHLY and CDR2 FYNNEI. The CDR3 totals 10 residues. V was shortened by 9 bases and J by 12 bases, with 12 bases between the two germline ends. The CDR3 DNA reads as TGTGCCAGTTTGTCTTTAGTGCAGTTCTTC. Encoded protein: CASLSLVQFF.

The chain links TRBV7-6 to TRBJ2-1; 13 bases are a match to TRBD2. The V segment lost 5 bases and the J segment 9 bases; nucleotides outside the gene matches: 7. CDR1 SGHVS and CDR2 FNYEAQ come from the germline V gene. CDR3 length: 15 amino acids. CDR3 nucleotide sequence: TGTGCCAGCAGCCCAAGGACTAGCGGGGGACGTGAGCAGTTCTTC. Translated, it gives CASSPRTSGGREQFF.

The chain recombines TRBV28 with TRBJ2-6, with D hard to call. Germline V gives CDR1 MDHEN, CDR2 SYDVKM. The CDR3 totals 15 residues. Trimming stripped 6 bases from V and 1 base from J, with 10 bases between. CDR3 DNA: TGTGCCAGCAGCCCTCCCACTTCTGGGGCCAACGTCCTGACTTTC. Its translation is CASSPPTSGANVLTF.

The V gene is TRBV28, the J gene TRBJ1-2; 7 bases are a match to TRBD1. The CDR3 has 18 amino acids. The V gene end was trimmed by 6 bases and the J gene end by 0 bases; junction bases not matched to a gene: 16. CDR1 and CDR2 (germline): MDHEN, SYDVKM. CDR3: CASSGGMDRSKANYGYTF. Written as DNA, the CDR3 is TGTGCCAGCAGCGGGGGGATGGACAGGTCTAAAGCTAACTATGGCTACACCTTC.

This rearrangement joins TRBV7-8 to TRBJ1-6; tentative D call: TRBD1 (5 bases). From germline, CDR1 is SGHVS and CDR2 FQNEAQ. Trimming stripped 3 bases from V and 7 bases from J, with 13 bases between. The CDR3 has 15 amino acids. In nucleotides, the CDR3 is TGTGCCAGCAGCTTGTTGGCAGGGAGAAATTCACCCCTCCACTTT. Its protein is CASSLLAGRNSPLHF.

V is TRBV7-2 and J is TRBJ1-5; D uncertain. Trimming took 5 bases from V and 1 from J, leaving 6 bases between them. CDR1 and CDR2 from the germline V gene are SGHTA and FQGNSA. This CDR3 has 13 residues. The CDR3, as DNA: TGTGCCAGCAGCCACGGAAGCAATCAGCCCCAGCATTTT. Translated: CASSHGSNQPQHF.

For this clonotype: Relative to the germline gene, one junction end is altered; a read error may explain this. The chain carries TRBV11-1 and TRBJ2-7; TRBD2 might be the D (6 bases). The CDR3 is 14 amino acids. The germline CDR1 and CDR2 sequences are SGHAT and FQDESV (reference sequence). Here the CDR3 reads CASSLAGRSSEQYF. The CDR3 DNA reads TGTGCCAGCAGCTTGGCGGGGCGGTCCTCCGAGCAGTACTTC.

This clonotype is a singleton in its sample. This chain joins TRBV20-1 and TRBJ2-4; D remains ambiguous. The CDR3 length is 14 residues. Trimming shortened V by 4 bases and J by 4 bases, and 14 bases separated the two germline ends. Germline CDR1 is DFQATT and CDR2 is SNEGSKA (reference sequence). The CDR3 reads CSANLGPQKNIQYF. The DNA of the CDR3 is TGCAGTGCTAACCTCGGGCCACAGAAAAACATTCAGTACTTC.

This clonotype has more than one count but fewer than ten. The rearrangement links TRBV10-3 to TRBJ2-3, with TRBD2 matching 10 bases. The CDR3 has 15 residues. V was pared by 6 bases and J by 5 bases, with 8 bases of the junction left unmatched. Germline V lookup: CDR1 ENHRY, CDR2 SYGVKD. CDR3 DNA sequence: TGTGCCATCAGGACCCGGCTAGCGGGGGAAGATACGCAGTATTTT. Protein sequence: CAIRTRLAGEDTQYF.

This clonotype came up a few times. The CDR3 bases are TGTGCCAGCAGTTTCGCCCGCTCTACCTACGAGCAGTACTTC. Amino acid sequence: CASSFARSTYEQYF. The J gene is TRBJ2-7, the V gene TRBV27; D unresolved. This CDR3 comprises 14 residues. Germline lookup yields CDR1 MNHEY and CDR2 SMNVEV (reference sequence). The V gene lost 3 bases and the J gene lost 2 bases, with 11 bases spanning the gap.

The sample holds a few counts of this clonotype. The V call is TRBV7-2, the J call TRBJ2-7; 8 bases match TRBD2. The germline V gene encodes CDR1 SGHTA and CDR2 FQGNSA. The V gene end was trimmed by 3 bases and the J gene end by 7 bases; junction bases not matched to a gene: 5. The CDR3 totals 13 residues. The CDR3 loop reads CASSFGGVREQYF. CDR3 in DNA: TGTGCCAGCAGCTTCGGGGGGGTGAGGGAGCAGTACTTC. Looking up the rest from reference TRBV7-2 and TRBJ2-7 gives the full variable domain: GAGVSQSPSNKVTEKGKDVELRCDPISGHTALYWYRQSLGQGLEFLIYFQGNSAPDKSGLPSDRFSAERTGGSVSTLTIQRTQQEDSAVYLCASSFGGVREQYFGPGTRLTVT.

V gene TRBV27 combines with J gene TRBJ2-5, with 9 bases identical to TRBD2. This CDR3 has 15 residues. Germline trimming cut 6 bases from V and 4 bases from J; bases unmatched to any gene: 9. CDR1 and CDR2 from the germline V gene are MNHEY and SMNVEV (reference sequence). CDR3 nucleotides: TGTGCCAGCAGCACCAGTAGCGGGAGTGGAGAGACCCAGTACTTC. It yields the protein CASSTSSGSGETQYF.

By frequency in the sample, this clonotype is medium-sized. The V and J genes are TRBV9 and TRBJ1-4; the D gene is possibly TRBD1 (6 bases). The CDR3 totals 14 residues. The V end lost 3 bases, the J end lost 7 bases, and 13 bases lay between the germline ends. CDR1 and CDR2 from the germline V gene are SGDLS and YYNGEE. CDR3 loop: CASSGEGGFEKLFF. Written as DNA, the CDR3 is TGTGCCAGCAGCGGGGAAGGGGGGTTTGAAAAACTGTTTTTT.

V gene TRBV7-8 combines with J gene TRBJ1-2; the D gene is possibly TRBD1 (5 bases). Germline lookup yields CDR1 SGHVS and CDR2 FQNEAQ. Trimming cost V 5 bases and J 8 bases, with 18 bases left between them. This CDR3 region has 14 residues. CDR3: CASSGRQTPDGYTF. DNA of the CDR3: TGTGCCAGCAGCGGACGACAGACACCCGACGGCTACACCTTC. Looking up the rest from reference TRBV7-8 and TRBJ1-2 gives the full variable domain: GAGVSQSPRYKVAKRGQDVALRCDPISGHVSLFWYQQALGQGPEFLTYFQNEAQLDKSGLPSDRFFAERPEGSVSTLKIQRTQQEDSAVYLCASSGRQTPDGYTFGSGTRLTVV.

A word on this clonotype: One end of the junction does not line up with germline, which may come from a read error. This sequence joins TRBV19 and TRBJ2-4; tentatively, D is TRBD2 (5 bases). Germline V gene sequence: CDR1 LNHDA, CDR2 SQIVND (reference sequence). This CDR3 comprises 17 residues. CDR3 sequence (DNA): TGTGCCAGTAGTCCCCGGACCGACTATCTAGCCAAAAACAGTCAGTACTTC. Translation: CASSPRTDYLAKNSQYF.

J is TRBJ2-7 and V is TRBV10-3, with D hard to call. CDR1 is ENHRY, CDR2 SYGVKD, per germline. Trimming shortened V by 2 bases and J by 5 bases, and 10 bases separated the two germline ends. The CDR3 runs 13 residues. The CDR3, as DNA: TGTGCCATCAGTGAGGGATTTCGCAACGAGCAGTACTTC. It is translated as CAISEGFRNEQYF.

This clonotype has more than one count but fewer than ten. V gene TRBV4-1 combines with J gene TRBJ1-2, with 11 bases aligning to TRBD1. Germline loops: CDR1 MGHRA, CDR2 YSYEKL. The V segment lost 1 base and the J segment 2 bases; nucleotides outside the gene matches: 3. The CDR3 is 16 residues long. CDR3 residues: CASSQVGTGGNYGYTF. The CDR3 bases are TGCGCCAGCAGCCAAGTCGGGACAGGGGGGAACTATGGCTACACCTTC.

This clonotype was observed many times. CDR3 bases: TGTGCCAGCAGCCCCACTGGTAGCGGGTCTAGCACAGATACGCAGTATTTT. Translation: CASSPTGSGSSTDTQYF. The chain has TRBV7-6 and TRBJ2-3; TRBD2 aligns across 7 bases. Germline loops: CDR1 SGHVS, CDR2 FNYEAQ. The CDR3 contains 17 residues. Germline trimming cut 5 bases from V and 0 bases from J; bases unmatched to any gene: 11.

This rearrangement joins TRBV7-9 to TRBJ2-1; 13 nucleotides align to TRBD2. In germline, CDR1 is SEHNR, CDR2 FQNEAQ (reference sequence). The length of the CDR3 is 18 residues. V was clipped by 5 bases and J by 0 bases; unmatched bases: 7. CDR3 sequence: CASSPRLAGGHSYNEQFF. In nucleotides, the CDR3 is TGTGCCAGCAGCCCCCGACTAGCGGGAGGCCACTCCTACAATGAGCAGTTCTTC.

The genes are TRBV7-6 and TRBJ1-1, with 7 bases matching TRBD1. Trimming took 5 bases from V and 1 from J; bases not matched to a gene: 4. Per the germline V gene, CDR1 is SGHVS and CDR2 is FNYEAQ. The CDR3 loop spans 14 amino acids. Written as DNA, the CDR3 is TGTGCCAGCAGCCCCAACAGGGGGAACACTGAAGCTTTCTTT. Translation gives CASSPNRGNTEAFF. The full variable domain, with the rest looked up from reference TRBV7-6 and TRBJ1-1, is GAGVSQSPRYKVTKRGQDVALRCDPISGHVSLYWYRQALGQGPEFLTYFNYEAQQDKSGLPNDRFSAERPEGSISTLTIQRTEQRDSAMYRCASSPNRGNTEAFFGQGTRLTVV.

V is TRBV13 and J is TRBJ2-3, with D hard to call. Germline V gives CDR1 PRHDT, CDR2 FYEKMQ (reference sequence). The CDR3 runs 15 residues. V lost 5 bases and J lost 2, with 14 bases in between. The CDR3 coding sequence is TGTGCCAGCAGCAACCGGATTGATTCCACAGATACGCAGTATTTT. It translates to CASSNRIDSTDTQYF. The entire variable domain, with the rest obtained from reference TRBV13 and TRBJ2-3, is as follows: AAGVIQSPRHLIKEKRETATLKCYPIPRHDTVYWYQQGPGQDPQFLISFYEKMQSDKGSIPDRFSAQQFSDYHSELNMSSLELGDSALYFCASSNRIDSTDTQYFGPGTRLTVL.

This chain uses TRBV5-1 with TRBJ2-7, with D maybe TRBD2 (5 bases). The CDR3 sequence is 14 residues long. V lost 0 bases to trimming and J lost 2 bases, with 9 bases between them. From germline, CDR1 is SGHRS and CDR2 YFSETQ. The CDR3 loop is CASSLGGFAYEQYF. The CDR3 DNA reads TGCGCCAGCAGCTTGGGAGGGTTCGCCTACGAGCAGTACTTC.

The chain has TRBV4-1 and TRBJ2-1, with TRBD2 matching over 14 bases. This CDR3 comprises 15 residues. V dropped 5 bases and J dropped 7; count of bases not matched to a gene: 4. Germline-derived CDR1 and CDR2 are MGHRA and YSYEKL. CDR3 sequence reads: CASSYGTSGSNEQFF. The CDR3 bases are TGCGCCAGCAGCTACGGGACTAGCGGGAGTAATGAGCAGTTCTTC.